These 31 T cell receptor beta chains originate from one sample sequenced in a study of cytotoxic CD8 clonotypes in ibrutinib-treated CLL. Clones were sequenced by immunoSEQ multiplex PCR, and TCRdb holds only the in-frame ones, with some missing. The repertoire consists of approximately 67,000 clones, with around 84% occurring once and the leading ten covering around 7.6%. The input for sequencing was PBMCs, taken at disease progression, from a patient treated with ibrutinib. Every receptor here comes from a human donor with chronic lymphocytic leukemia.

The V gene is TRBV5-1, the J gene TRBJ2-1; TRBD1 matches 10 bases. V dropped 4 bases and J dropped 8; count of bases not matched to a gene: 6. The CDR3 has 14 residues. CDR1 is SGHRS and CDR2 is YFSETQ in the germline V gene. CDR3 DNA: TGCGCCAGCAGCCGGGACAGGGGAGGCGATGAGCAGTTCTTC. Encoded protein: CASSRDRGGDEQFF.

The J gene is TRBJ2-5, the V gene TRBV4-2; either TRBD1 or TRBD2 may fit D (5 bases each). Deletions cut 6 bases from V and 4 bases from J, with 15 bases between. CDR3 length: 14 residues. Per germline, CDR1 LGHNA and CDR2 YNFKEQ. The CDR3 DNA reads as TGTGCCAGCAGGGGGCCCGGGGCCCCAGAGACCCAGTACTTC. It codes for CASRGPGAPETQYF.

The chain couples TRBV27 to TRBJ2-7; D is unclear. Germline CDR1 is MNHEY and CDR2 is SMNVEV (reference sequence). The CDR3 extends over 14 amino acids. Deletions cut 5 bases from V and 2 bases from J, with 13 bases between. CDR3 sequence: CASSDYKDAYEQYF. CDR3 bases: TGTGCCAGCAGTGATTATAAGGATGCCTACGAGCAGTACTTC.

Here the CDR3 DNA reads TGTGCCAGCACGTACAGGGACAGCTACGAGCAGTACTTC. This codes for CASTYRDSYEQYF. The chain is built from TRBV6-1 and TRBJ2-7; 7 bases map to TRBD1. The CDR3 is 13 amino acids. Per germline, CDR1 MNHNS and CDR2 SASEGT. V shed 7 bases, J shed 3 bases, and the junction held 6 bases outside the gene matches.

This rearrangement joins TRBV15 to TRBJ1-2; 10 bases align to TRBD1. J was trimmed by 4 bases and V by 5 bases; bases with no gene match: 4. The CDR3 extends over 14 amino acids. The V gene's germline CDR1 is LNHNV and CDR2 YYDKDF (reference sequence). The CDR3 spells CATSSGTGVYGYTF. For the CDR3, the DNA is TGTGCCACCAGCTCCGGGACAGGGGTCTATGGCTACACCTTC.

The chain carries TRBV5-1 and TRBJ2-1, with 7 bases identical to TRBD2. V lost 5 bases and J lost 10; bases outside the gene matches: 15. The V gene's germline CDR1 is SGHRS and CDR2 YFSETQ. This CDR3 spans 15 amino acids. The CDR3 region has the DNA TGCGCCAGCAGGAGAAACGACCCGGGGGGTGGAGAGCAGTTCTTC. Translating it yields CASRRNDPGGGEQFF.

This rearrangement joins TRBV29-1 to TRBJ2-7; no clear D gene. The CDR3 has 13 residues. Trimming took off 0 bases at V and 13 bases at J, with 19 bases between the two ends. Germline V gene sequence: CDR1 SQVTM, CDR2 ANQGSEA. CDR3: CSVEDPWSRATYF. CDR3 sequence (DNA): TGCAGCGTTGAAGATCCTTGGAGCCGGGCCACCTACTTC.

The rearrangement links TRBV7-9 to TRBJ2-5, with D unresolved. Looked up from germline, CDR1 is SEHNR and CDR2 is FQNEAQ (reference sequence). V was trimmed by 5 bases and J by 7 bases, leaving 11 bases between them. This CDR3 has 12 residues. The CDR3 here is CASSLPSVTQYF. Here the CDR3 DNA reads TGTGCCAGCAGCCTCCCGTCCGTGACCCAGTACTTC.

This sequence joins TRBV13 and TRBJ2-2; D not certain. This CDR3 spans 11 amino acids. Trimming shortened V by 10 bases and J by 0 bases, and 3 bases separated the two germline ends. Per the germline V gene, CDR1 is PRHDT and CDR2 is FYEKMQ (reference sequence). CDR3 region: CATANTGELFF. The CDR3 DNA reads as TGTGCCACCGCGAACACCGGGGAGCTGTTTTTT.

The V and J genes are TRBV29-1 and TRBJ1-1, with D uncertain. Germline V gene data show CDR1 as SQVTM and CDR2 as ANQGSEA. Trimming cost V 4 bases and J 0 bases, with 12 bases left between them. The CDR3 contains 14 residues. CDR3 in DNA: TGCAGCGTTGGAAGGGTGAGCCTGAACACTGAAGCTTTCTTT. Its translation is CSVGRVSLNTEAFF.

The V gene is TRBV5-1, the J gene TRBJ1-4; 9 bases match TRBD1. CDR3 length: 14 amino acids. Germline values: CDR1 SGHRS, CDR2 YFSETQ. V gave up 6 bases and J gave up 7 bases; unmatched junction bases: 7. CDR3 bases: TGCGCCAGCATGACCGGGACAGGGCGTGAAAAACTGTTTTTT. Protein: CASMTGTGREKLFF.

The rearrangement joins TRBV6-5 to TRBJ1-1, with D hard to call. Trimming took 1 base from V and 0 from J, leaving 12 bases between them. Germline-derived CDR1 and CDR2 are MNHEY and SVGAGI. This CDR3 comprises 16 residues. The CDR3 is CASSYLVGNMNTEAFF. CDR3 nucleotides: TGTGCCAGCAGTTACTTGGTAGGAAACATGAACACTGAAGCTTTCTTT.

This clone has a handful of counts. The chain uses TRBV28 and TRBJ2-7; D may be TRBD1 (6 bases). V shed 6 bases and J shed 2 bases, with 14 bases lying between them. This CDR3 comprises 14 residues. Germline V gene sequence: CDR1 MDHEN, CDR2 SYDVKM. CDR3 nucleotides: TGTGCCAGCAGCCCAACACGGGACACCTACGAGCAGTACTTC. Translating gives CASSPTRDTYEQYF.

The J gene is TRBJ2-1, the V gene TRBV27; the D is unclear. CDR3 size: 14 residues. Trimming took off 0 bases at V and 3 bases at J, with 6 bases between the two ends. The germline gives CDR1 MNHEY, CDR2 SMNVEV (reference sequence). In DNA form, the CDR3 reads TGTGCCAGCAGTTTATCAATCCTCTACAATGAGCAGTTCTTC. Residues: CASSLSILYNEQFF.

The chain uses TRBV18 and TRBJ1-2; D is uncertain. V gave up 2 bases and J gave up 4 bases, with 8 bases separating them. CDR3 length: 13 residues. Germline lookup yields CDR1 KGHSH and CDR2 LQKENI. This chain's CDR3 is CASSPGYSYGYTF. The CDR3 region has the DNA TGTGCCAGCTCACCAGGCTACTCCTATGGCTACACCTTC.

This rearrangement joins TRBV6-5 to TRBJ1-1; D is unclear. The CDR3 contains 13 residues. CDR1 MNHEY and CDR2 SVGAGI come from the germline V gene. V lost 0 bases and J lost 1, with 3 bases in between. CDR3 protein: CASSYSANTEAFF. Here the CDR3 DNA reads TGTGCCAGCAGTTACTCTGCGAACACTGAAGCTTTCTTT.

The chain couples TRBV5-1 to TRBJ1-1; possibly TRBD1 for D (5 bases). Germline CDR1 reads SGHRS; CDR2 reads YFSETQ. CDR3 length equals 15 residues. V lost 2 bases and J 1 base, leaving 12 bases between the germline ends. The CDR3 DNA reads as TGCGCCAGCAGCTTTGGGGGAGGGAGGAACACTGAAGCTTTCTTT. Translating gives CASSFGGGRNTEAFF.

The rearrangement uses TRBV27 and TRBJ2-6; no definite D call. CDR3 length: 14 amino acids. Deletions cut 7 bases from V and 0 bases from J, with 7 bases between. Germline V gives CDR1 MNHEY, CDR2 SMNVEV (reference sequence). This chain's CDR3 is CASKTSSGANVLTF. The CDR3 nucleotides are TGTGCCAGCAAGACAAGCTCTGGGGCCAACGTCCTGACTTTC. The variable domain in full, with the rest retrieved from reference TRBV27 and TRBJ2-6, is EAQVTQNPRYLITVTGKKLTVTCSQNMNHEYMSWYRQDPGLGLRQIYYSMNVEVTDKGDVPEGYKVSRKEKRNFPLILESPSPNQTSLYFCASKTSSGANVLTFGAGSRLTVL.

This sequence joins TRBV2 and TRBJ2-2, with D tentatively TRBD1 (5 bases). CDR1 and CDR2 from the germline V gene are SNHLY and FYNNEI. Trimming removed 5 bases at V and 1 base at J, with 5 bases between. This CDR3 contains 13 residues. The CDR3 sequence: CASSQGNTGELFF. DNA of the CDR3: TGTGCCAGCAGTCAGGGGAACACCGGGGAGCTGTTTTTT. The whole variable domain, remainder taken from reference TRBV2 and TRBJ2-2, is EPEVTQTPSHQVTQMGQEVILRCVPISNHLYFYWYRQILGQKVEFLVSFYNNEISEKSEIFDDQFSVERPDGSNFTLKIRSTKLEDSAMYFCASSQGNTGELFFGEGSRLTVL.

This chain links TRBV18 with TRBJ1-5; 7 bases map to TRBD1. The CDR3 runs to 15 residues. Germline CDR1 is KGHSH and CDR2 is LQKENI. V was pared by 3 bases and J by 4 bases, with 6 bases of the junction left unmatched. The CDR3 is CASSPGQVQNQPQHF. The CDR3 coding sequence is TGTGCCAGCTCACCCGGACAGGTCCAAAATCAGCCCCAGCATTTT. Variable domain in full (rest from reference TRBV18 and TRBJ1-5): NAGVMQNPRHLVRRRGQEARLRCSPMKGHSHVYWYRQLPEEGLKFMVYLQKENIIDESGMPKERFSAEFPKEGPSILRIQQVVRGDSAAYFCASSPGQVQNQPQHFGDGTRLSIL.

The chain joins TRBV11-3 to TRBJ2-1; D not resolved. The length of the CDR3 is 14 residues. The germline V and J ends were trimmed by 5 bases and 9 bases, with 17 bases remaining between them. Germline assignment: CDR1 SGHNT and CDR2 YENEEA. CDR3 residues: CASSARASSGEQFF. CDR3 coding DNA: TGTGCCAGCAGCGCCCGAGCAAGCTCCGGTGAGCAGTTCTTC.

In DNA, the CDR3 is TGCGCCAGCAGCTCTCGATACCGGGGAGTGAACACTGAAGCTTTCTTT. It codes for CASSSRYRGVNTEAFF. The rearrangement joins TRBV5-1 to TRBJ1-1; no reliable D call. The CDR3 loop spans 16 amino acids. The V end lost 3 bases, the J end lost 0 bases, and 15 bases lay between the germline ends. The germline V gene encodes CDR1 SGHRS and CDR2 YFSETQ. The full variable domain, its missing parts supplied by reference TRBV5-1 and TRBJ1-1, is KAGVTQTPRYLIKTRGQQVTLSCSPISGHRSVSWYQQTPGQGLQFLFEYFSETQRNKGNFPGRFSGRQFSNSRSEMNVSTLELGDSALYLCASSSRYRGVNTEAFFGQGTRLTVV.

The CDR3 DNA sequence: TGCGCCAGCAGCTTGGCTAGCGGGAGGGCCGGTGAGCAGTTCTTC. Encoded protein: CASSLASGRAGEQFF. The chain couples TRBV5-1 to TRBJ2-1, with 12 bases lining up with TRBD2. This CDR3 comprises 15 residues. In germline, CDR1 is SGHRS, CDR2 YFSETQ. V was clipped by 0 bases and J by 9 bases; unmatched bases: 4.

This chain uses TRBV5-1 with TRBJ2-7; weak D call: TRBD2 (6 bases). This CDR3 comprises 15 residues. With 4 bases removed from V and 6 bases from J, the gap between germline ends came to 20 bases. CDR1 is SGHRS and CDR2 is YFSETQ in the germline V gene. CDR3 nucleotides: TGCGCCAGCAGCCCCCGAGAAGGGGAGGTGGTCGAGCAGTACTTC. Residues: CASSPREGEVVEQYF.

In this sample, this clone turned up once. This rearrangement joins TRBV6-1 to TRBJ1-5; no definite D call. This CDR3 has 11 amino acids. The V gene's germline CDR1 is MNHNS and CDR2 SASEGT. The V end lost 8 bases, the J end lost 6 bases, and 8 bases lay between the germline ends. CDR3 sequence (DNA): TGTGCCAGCCGGAGCTTTCAGCCCCAGCATTTT. It translates to CASRSFQPQHF.

The chain has TRBV5-8 and TRBJ2-1; D perhaps matches TRBD2 (6 bases). Germline V gives CDR1 SGHTS, CDR2 YDEGEE. The CDR3 consists of 15 residues. V shed 3 bases and J shed 3 bases, with 13 bases lying between them. This chain's CDR3 is CASSWGLGGYNEQFF. In DNA form, the CDR3 reads TGTGCCAGCAGCTGGGGATTGGGGGGCTACAATGAGCAGTTCTTC.

This clone was detected many times. V is TRBV5-1 and J is TRBJ2-1; tentative D call: TRBD2 (7 bases). Germline-derived CDR1 and CDR2 are SGHRS and YFSETQ. The V end was cut by 7 bases, the J end by 2 bases, with 16 bases between. This CDR3 spans 15 amino acids. This CDR3 is CASGVAGAAYNEQFF. In DNA form, the CDR3 reads TGCGCCAGCGGGGTGGCGGGGGCGGCCTACAATGAGCAGTTCTTC.

V is TRBV4-2 and J is TRBJ2-3, with D unresolved. The CDR3 is 16 residues long. V was trimmed by 0 bases and J by 4 bases, leaving 14 bases between them. The germline gives CDR1 LGHNA, CDR2 YNFKEQ. DNA of the CDR3: TGTGCCAGCAGCCAAGAGGAGCACTCCCTCGCAGATACGCAGTATTTT. The encoded protein is CASSQEEHSLADTQYF.

V gene TRBV5-1 combines with J gene TRBJ1-1; 7 positions agree with TRBD1. CDR3 size: 16 residues. Germline CDR1 and CDR2: SGHRS and YFSETQ. Germline trimming cut 0 bases from V and 1 base from J; bases unmatched to any gene: 6. Here the CDR3 reads CASSLGHRGGNTEAFF. In DNA, the CDR3 is TGCGCCAGCAGCTTGGGCCACAGGGGCGGGAACACTGAAGCTTTCTTT.

V and J are TRBV9 and TRBJ2-1, with 11 bases that match TRBD2. The germline V gene has CDR1 SGDLS and CDR2 YYNGEE. The CDR3 length is 17 residues. Germline trimming cut 4 bases from V and 3 bases from J; bases unmatched to any gene: 9. The CDR3 is CASSNSGGASFYNEQFF. CDR3 nucleotide sequence: TGTGCCAGCAGCAATAGCGGGGGGGCCTCGTTCTACAATGAGCAGTTCTTC. Supplemented by reference TRBV9 and TRBJ2-1, the full variable domain reads DSGVTQTPKHLITATGQRVTLRCSPRSGDLSVYWYQQSLDQGLQFLIQYYNGEERAKGNILERFSAQQFPDLHSELNLSSLELGDSALYFCASSNSGGASFYNEQFFGPGTRLTVL.

The rearrangement uses TRBV11-3 and TRBJ1-3; a weak D match, TRBD1 (5 bases). CDR3 length equals 16 residues. Germline CDR1 reads SGHNT; CDR2 reads YENEEA. V dropped 1 base and J dropped 0 bases, with 10 bases sitting between them. This chain's CDR3 is CASSLGGSSSGNTIYF. The CDR3 DNA reads as TGTGCCAGCAGCTTAGGGGGCTCCAGCTCTGGAAACACCATATATTTT.